The sequence of this T cell receptor beta chain was determined in a study of glioma-infiltrating T cells (dated by TCRdb to about 2016). With regard to the full study: The study sequenced TCR alpha- and beta-chain repertoires from glioma tissue, from non-neoplastic brain tissue and from matched peripheral blood mononuclear cells. Three low-grade glioma patients, several primary glioblastoma patients and three non-glioma patients contributing non-neoplastic brain tissue were included in the paired cohort. Each tissue-infiltrating repertoire was compared with the same patient's peripheral blood repertoire to measure divergence between tissue and blood T-cell populations.

The iRepertoire nested amplicon-rescue multiplex PCR (arm-PCR) platform was used to amplify TCR alpha and beta CDR3 regions from RNA. For one-step reverse transcription and amplification, roughly 100-450 ng of tissue mRNA or PBMC total RNA was used as input. Following bead purification, Illumina adapters were added by a secondary multiplex PCR, and libraries between 200 and 400 bp were gel-purified. Demultiplexing relied on internal 6-nucleotide barcodes carried by the libraries. Libraries were sequenced on an Illumina MiSeq with 2x220 or 2x250 nucleotide paired-end reads. As for the original processing: Paired reads were merged using FLASH 1.2.11 and were aligned to the GRCh37 human genome using BWA-MEM, after which TRA and TRB reads were extracted. An IMGT-derived reference of cassette sequences and CDR3 motifs, with pseudogenes included, was used for V and J assignment. Three-frame translation of reads was performed, and productive CDR3s were defined as those with a C...FGXG motif and no stop codons. A clonotype was defined as a unique combination of a V-J cassette pair and a CDR3 amino acid sequence. Filtering of reads was based on Hamming distance, with the threshold set by the sequence error rate of each sample in mapped regions. The public reads were reprocessed in TCRdb via fastp at Q25 and MiXCR, keeping in-frame beta chains. Here each entry gathers all rows of one CDR3 protein and keeps the most common genes and DNA. TCRdb, not the original authors, processed these V and J calls. The sample table shows some 10,000 distinct CDR3 sequences, and about 50% are seen once. Around 21% of the sample is held by the ten biggest clonotypes.

Details on this clonotype: Its antigen has not been determined. Base-call qualities are not available, and no considerably larger clone is one nucleotide away.

What the work shows at the level of the full study, not this receptor alone: Very few CDR3 sequences were shared between tissue and blood, attributed to high CDR3 diversity and limited sampling. Group comparisons were based on small numbers of patients: three non-neoplastic, three low-grade glioma and roughly 8 glioblastoma patients. VJ-independent divergence between tissue and blood was below expectation in non-neoplastic patients but above expectation in all gliomas, especially low-grade gliomas.

Trimming costs V 6 bases and J 4 bases, and their ends lie 10 bases apart. The CDR3 holds 12 amino acids from the cysteine to the phenylalanine. Only the CDR3 part of the read is kept: 36 bases, read in frame from the first base. CDR1 MDHEN and CDR2 SYDVKM were looked up in the germline V gene. The sample comprised glioma tissue, nonneoplastic brain tissue, or PBMCs (not recorded which). This chain is built from TRBV28 and TRBJ2-7, with the D gene too uncertain to name. This receptor was identified in a human donor with low-grade glioma or glioblastoma, undergoing nonglioma brain surgery, or in good health (not recorded which). Read as DNA, the sequence is TGTGCCAGCAGCATCATTTATTACGAGCAGTACTTC. It specifies CASSIIYYEQYF.